The present entry profiles one T cell receptor (beta chain) with its context. The sample originates from a study of T cell changes during pregnancy in multiple sclerosis. Some clones are missing from TCRdb's copy, which holds only in-frame ones; the method was immunoSEQ multiplex PCR. Altogether some 130,000 clones are present, around 97% being singletons, with the ten largest covering less than 0.55%. This CDR3 region has 14 residues. The V and J ends lost 1 base and 6 bases, in that order; junction bases with no gene match: 4. Germline V gene lookup returns CDR1 GTSNPN and CDR2 SVGIG (reference sequence).

This TCR came from a female donor with multiple sclerosis, enrolled in a pregnancy study. The chain uses TRBV30 and TRBJ1-4; TRBD1 matches at 8 bases. Specimen: peripheral blood, collected after pregnancy. The CDR3: CAWSGQGNYEKLFF. CDR3 coding DNA: TGTGCCTGGAGTGGACAGGGGAACTATGAAAAACTGTTTTTT.